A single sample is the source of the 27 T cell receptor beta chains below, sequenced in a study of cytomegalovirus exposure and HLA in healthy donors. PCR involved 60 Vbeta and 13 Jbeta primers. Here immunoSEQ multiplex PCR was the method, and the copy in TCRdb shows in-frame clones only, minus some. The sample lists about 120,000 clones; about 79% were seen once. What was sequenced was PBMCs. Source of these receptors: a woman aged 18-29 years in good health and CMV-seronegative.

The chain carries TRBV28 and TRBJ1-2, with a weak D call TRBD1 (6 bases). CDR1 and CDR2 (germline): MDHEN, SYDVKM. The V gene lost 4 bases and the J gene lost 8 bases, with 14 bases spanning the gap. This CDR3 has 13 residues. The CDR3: CASSSQGPRGYTF. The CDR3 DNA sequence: TGTGCCAGCAGTTCACAGGGCCCGCGAGGCTACACCTTC.

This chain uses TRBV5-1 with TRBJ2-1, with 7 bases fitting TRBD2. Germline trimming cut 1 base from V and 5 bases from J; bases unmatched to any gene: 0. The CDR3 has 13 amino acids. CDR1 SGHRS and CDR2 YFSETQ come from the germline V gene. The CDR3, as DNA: TGCGCCAGCAGCTTGCGGGGGGACAATGAGCAGTTCTTC. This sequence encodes CASSLRGDNEQFF.

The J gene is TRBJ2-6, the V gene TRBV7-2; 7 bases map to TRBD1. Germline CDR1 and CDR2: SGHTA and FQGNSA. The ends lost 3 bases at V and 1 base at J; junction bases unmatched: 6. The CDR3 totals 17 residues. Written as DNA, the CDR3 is TGTGCCAGCAGCTTGGGGACAGTTAGGTCTGGGGCCAACGTCCTGACTTTC. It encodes CASSLGTVRSGANVLTF.

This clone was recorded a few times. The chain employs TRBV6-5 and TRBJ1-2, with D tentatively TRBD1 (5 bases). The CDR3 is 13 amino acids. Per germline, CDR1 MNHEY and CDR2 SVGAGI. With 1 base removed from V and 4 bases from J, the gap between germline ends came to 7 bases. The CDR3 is CASSYYGGYGYTF. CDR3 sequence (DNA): TGTGCCAGCAGTTACTACGGGGGCTATGGCTACACCTTC.

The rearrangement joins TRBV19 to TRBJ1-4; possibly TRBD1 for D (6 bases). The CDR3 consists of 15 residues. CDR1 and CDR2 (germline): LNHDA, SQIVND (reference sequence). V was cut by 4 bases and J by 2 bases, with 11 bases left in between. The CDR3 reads CASSKTRGTNEKLFF. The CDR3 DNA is TGTGCCAGTAGTAAAACCAGGGGCACTAATGAAAAACTGTTTTTT. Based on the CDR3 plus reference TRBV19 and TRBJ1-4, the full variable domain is DGGITQSPKYLFRKEGQNVTLSCEQNLNHDAMYWYRQDPGQGLRLIYYSQIVNDFQKGDIAEGYSVSREKKESFPLTVTSAQKNPTAFYLCASSKTRGTNEKLFFGSGTQLSVL.

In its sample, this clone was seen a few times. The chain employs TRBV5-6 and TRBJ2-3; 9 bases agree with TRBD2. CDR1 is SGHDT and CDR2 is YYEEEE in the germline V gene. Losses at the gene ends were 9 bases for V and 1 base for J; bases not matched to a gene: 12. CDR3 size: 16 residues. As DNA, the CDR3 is TGTGCCACCACCACTTTGTGGACTAGCGGCACAGATACGCAGTATTTT. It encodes CATTTLWTSGTDTQYF. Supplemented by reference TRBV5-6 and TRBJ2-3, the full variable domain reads DAGVTQSPTHLIKTRGQQVTLRCSPKSGHDTVSWYQQALGQGPQFIFQYYEEEERQRGNFPDRFSGHQFPNYSSELNVNALLLGDSALYLCATTTLWTSGTDTQYFGPGTRLTVL.

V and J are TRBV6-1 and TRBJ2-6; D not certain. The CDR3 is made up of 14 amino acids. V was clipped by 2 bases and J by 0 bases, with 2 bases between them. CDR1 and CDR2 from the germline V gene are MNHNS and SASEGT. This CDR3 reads CASSELSGANVLTF. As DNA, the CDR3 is TGTGCCAGCAGTGAACTCTCTGGGGCCAACGTCCTGACTTTC.

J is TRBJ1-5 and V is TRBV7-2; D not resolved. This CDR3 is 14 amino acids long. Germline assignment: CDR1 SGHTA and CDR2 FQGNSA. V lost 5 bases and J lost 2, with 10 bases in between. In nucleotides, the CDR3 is TGTGCCAGCAGCCCCTCTGGCCGCAATCAGCCCCAGCATTTT. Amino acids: CASSPSGRNQPQHF. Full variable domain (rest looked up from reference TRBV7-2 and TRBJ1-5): GAGVSQSPSNKVTEKGKDVELRCDPISGHTALYWYRQSLGQGLEFLIYFQGNSAPDKSGLPSDRFSAERTGGSVSTLTIQRTQQEDSAVYLCASSPSGRNQPQHFGDGTRLSIL.

The CDR3 region is CASSFTSEKLFF. The CDR3 nucleotides are TGTGCCAGCAGTTTCACCAGTGAAAAACTGTTTTTT. The chain recombines TRBV7-2 with TRBJ1-4; no clear D. V was clipped by 6 bases and J by 7 bases, with 9 bases between them. This CDR3 is 12 amino acids long. The V gene's germline CDR1 is SGHTA and CDR2 FQGNSA.

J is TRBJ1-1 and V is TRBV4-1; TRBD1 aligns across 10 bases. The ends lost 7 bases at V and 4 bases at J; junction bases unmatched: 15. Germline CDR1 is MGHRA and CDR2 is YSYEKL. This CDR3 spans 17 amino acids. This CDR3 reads CASTRRQDRGTFTEAFF. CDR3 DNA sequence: TGCGCCAGCACCAGACGCCAGGACAGGGGGACGTTCACTGAAGCTTTCTTT.

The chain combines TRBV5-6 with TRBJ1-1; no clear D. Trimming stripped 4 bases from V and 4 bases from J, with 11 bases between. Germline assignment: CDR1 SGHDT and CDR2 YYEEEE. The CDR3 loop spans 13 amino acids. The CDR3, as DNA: TGTGCCAGCAGCCGGCGACGGGGCACTGAAGCTTTCTTT. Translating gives CASSRRRGTEAFF.

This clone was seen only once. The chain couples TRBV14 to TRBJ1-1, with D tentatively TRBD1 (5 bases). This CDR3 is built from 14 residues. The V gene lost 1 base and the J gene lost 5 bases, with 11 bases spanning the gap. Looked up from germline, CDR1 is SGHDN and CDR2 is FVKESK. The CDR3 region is CASSQARGGTEAFF. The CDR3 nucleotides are TGTGCCAGCAGCCAAGCTAGGGGCGGAACTGAAGCTTTCTTT.

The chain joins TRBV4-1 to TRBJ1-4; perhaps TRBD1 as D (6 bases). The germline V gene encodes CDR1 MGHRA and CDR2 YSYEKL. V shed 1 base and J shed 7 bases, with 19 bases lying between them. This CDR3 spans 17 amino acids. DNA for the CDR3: TGCGCCAGCAGCCAAGGAACAGGGTTGTTTAAGGGTGAAAAACTGTTTTTT. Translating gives CASSQGTGLFKGEKLFF.

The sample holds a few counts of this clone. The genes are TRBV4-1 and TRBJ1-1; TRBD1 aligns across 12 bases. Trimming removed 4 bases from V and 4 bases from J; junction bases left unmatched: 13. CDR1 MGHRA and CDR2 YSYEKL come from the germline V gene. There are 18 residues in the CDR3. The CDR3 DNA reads TGCGCCAGCAGCCCGCCCGGGGGACAGGGGGCGGGAGGCACTGAAGCTTTCTTT. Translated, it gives CASSPPGGQGAGGTEAFF.

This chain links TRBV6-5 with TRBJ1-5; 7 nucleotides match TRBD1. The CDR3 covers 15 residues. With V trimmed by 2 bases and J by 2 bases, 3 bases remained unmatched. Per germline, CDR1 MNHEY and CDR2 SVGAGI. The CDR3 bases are TGTGCCAGCAGTTACGACAGGGTGGGCAATCAGCCCCAGCATTTT. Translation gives CASSYDRVGNQPQHF.

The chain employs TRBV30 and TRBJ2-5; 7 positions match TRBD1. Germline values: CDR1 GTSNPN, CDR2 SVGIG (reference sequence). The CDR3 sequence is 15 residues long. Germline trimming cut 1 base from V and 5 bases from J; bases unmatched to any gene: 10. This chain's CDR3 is CAWSARRGLGETQYF. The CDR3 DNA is TGTGCCTGGAGTGCCAGAAGGGGGCTAGGGGAGACCCAGTACTTC.

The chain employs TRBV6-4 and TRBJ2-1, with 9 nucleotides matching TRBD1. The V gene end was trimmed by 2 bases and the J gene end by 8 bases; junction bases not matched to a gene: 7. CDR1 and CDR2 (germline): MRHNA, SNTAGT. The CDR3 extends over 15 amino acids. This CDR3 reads CASSDQGQGTHEQFF. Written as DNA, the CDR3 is TGTGCCAGCAGTGACCAGGGACAGGGCACCCATGAGCAGTTCTTC.

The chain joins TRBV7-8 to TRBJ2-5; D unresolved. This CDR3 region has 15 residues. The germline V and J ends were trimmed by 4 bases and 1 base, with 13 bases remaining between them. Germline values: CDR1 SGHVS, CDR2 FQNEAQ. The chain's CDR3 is CASSSETRLQETQYF. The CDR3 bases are TGTGCCAGCAGCTCCGAAACCCGACTCCAAGAGACCCAGTACTTC.

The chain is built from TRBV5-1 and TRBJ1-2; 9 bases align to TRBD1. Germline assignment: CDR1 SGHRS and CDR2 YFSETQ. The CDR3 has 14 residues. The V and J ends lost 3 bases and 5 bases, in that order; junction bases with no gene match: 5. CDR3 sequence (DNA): TGCGCCAGCAGCTGGGACAGGGTGGCTTATGGCTACACCTTC. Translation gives CASSWDRVAYGYTF.

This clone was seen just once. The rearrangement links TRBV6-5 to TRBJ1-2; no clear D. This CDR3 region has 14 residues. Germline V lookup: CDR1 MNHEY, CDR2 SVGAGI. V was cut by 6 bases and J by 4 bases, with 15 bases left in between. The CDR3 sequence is CASSISPWSYGYTF. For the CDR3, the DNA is TGTGCCAGCAGCATATCCCCTTGGAGCTATGGCTACACCTTC.

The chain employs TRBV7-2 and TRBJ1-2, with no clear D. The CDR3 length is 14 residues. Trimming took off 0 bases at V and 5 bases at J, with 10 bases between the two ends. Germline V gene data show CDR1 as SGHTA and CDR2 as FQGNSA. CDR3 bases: TGTGCCAGCAGCTTAGCTGTTGGGAGATATGGCTACACCTTC. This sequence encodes CASSLAVGRYGYTF.

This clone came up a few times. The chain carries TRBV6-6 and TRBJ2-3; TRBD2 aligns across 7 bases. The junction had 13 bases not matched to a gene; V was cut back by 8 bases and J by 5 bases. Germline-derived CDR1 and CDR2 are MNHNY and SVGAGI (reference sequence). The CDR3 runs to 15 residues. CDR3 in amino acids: CASLFSGLDRDTQYF. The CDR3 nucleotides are TGTGCCAGCCTATTCTCCGGACTAGACCGAGATACGCAGTATTTT.

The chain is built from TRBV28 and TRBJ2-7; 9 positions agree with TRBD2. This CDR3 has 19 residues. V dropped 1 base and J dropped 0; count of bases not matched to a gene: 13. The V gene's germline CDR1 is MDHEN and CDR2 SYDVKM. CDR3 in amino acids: CASSLFPGLAGPSSYEQYF. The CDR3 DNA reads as TGTGCCAGCAGTTTATTCCCCGGCCTAGCGGGGCCCAGCTCCTACGAGCAGTACTTC.

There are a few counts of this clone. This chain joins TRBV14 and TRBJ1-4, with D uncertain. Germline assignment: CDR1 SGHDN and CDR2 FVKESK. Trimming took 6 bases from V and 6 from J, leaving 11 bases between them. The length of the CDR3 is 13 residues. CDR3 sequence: CASRGPGDEKLFF. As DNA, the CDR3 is TGTGCCAGCAGGGGCCCCGGGGATGAAAAACTGTTTTTT.

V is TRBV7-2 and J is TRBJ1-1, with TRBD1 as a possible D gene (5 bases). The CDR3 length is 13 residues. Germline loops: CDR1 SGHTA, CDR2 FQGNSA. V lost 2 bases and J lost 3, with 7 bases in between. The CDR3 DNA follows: TGTGCCAGCAGCTTAATCAGGGACACTGAAGCTTTCTTT. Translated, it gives CASSLIRDTEAFF.

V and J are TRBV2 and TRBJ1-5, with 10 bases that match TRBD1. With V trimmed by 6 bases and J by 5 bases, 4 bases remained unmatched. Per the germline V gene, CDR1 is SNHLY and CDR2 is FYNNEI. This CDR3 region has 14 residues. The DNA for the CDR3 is TGTGCCAGCAGCGGACAGGGGGTAGATCAGCCCCAGCATTTT. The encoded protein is CASSGQGVDQPQHF.

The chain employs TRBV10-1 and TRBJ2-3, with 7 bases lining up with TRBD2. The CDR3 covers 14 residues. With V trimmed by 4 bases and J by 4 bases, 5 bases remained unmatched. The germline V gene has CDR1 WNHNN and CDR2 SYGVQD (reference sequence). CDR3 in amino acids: CASSGAGTPDTQYF. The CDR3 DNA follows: TGCGCCAGCAGTGGAGCGGGGACCCCAGATACGCAGTATTTT.